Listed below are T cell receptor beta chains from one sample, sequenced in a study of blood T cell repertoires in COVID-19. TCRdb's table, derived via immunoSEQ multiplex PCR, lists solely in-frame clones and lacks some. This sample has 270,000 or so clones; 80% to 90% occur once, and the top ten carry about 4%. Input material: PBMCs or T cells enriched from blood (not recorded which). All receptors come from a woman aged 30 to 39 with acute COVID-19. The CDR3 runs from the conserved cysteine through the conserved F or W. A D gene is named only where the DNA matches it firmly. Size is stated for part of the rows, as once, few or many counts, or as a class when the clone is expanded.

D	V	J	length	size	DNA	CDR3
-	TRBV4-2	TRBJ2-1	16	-	TGTGCCAGCAGCCAATTGGGGGCGGGAGAGCGCCCTGAGCAGTTCTTC	CASSQLGAGERPEQFF
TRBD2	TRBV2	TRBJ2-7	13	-	TGTGCCACCCATATGGGGGGGACCTACGAGCAGTACTTC	CATHMGGTYEQYF
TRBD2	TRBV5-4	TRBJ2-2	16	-	TGTGCCAGCAGCCCGGTCGGACTAGCGAACACCGGGGAGCTGTTTTTT	CASSPVGLANTGELFF
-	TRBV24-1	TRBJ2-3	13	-	TGTGCCACCAGGGACACTCTCGGGCATACGCAGTATTTT	CATRDTLGHTQYF
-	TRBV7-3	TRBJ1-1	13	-	TGTGCCAGCAGCCACGACAGGACCACTGAAGCTTTCTTT	CASSHDRTTEAFF
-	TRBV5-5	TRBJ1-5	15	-	TGTGCCAGCAGCTTGGTTGGCAGGGAGGGTCAGCCCCAGCATTTT	CASSLVGREGQPQHF
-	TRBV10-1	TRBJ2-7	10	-	TGCGCCAGCGGTAGAGAGGATCGGTACTTC	CASGREDRYF
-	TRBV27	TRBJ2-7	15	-	TGTGCCAGCACCTTAGGGCAGGGGGGCTCCTACGAGCAGTACTTC	CASTLGQGGSYEQYF
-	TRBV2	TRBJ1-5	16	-	TGTGCCAGCAGTGATTTACAGGGATATAGCAATCAGCCCCAGCATTTT	CASSDLQGYSNQPQHF
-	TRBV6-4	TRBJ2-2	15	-	TGTGCCAGCAGTGGTGGAGGGCTGAACACCGGGGAGCTGTTTTTT	CASSGGGLNTGELFF
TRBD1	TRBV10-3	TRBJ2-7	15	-	TGTGCCATCAGCCAAGTAACAGGGGGCGGCTACGAGCAGTACTTC	CAISQVTGGGYEQYF
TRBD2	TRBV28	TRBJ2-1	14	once	TGTACCAGCAGTTCTAGCGGAATGTACAATGAGCAGTTCTTC	CTSSSSGMYNEQFF
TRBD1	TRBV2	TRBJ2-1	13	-	TGTGCCAGCAGTAAGAGCGGGACAGGGGTTCCGTTCTTC	CASSKSGTGVPFF
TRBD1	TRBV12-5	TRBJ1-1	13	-	TGTGCTAGTGGTCTACAGGGGACAACTGAAGCTTTCTTT	CASGLQGTTEAFF
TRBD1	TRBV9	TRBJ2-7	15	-	TGTGCCAGCAGCGCGGAACCGGGACAGGGATACGAGCAGTACTTC	CASSAEPGQGYEQYF
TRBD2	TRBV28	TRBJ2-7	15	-	TGTGCCAGCAGCCCTGGACTAGCCAGCTCCTACGAGCAGTACTTC	CASSPGLASSYEQYF
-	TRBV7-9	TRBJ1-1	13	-	TGTGCCAGCAGCTTAGCGGCGAACACTGAAGCTTTCTTT	CASSLAANTEAFF
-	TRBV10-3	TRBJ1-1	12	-	TGTGCCATCAGTGAATGGGCCACTGAAGCTTTCTTT	CAISEWATEAFF
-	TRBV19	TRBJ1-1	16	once	TGTGCCAGTAGTACCCCGGGTAGCCGGCTGAACACTGAAGCTTTCTTT	CASSTPGSRLNTEAFF
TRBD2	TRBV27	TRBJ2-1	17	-	TGTGCCAGCAAGGTTAAGGGACTAGCGGGAGGATGGAATGAGCAGTTCTTC	CASKVKGLAGGWNEQFF
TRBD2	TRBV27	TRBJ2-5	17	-	TGTGCCAGCAGTCCCGGGACTAGCGGGAGCGCACAAGAGACCCAGTACTTC	CASSPGTSGSAQETQYF
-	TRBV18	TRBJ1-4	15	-	TGTGCCAGCTCACCTTCGACAACCATGGCTGAAAAACTGTTTTTT	CASSPSTTMAEKLFF
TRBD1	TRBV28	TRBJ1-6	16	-	TGTGCCAGCAGCCTAAGGACAGGGGGCTTAAATTCACCCCTCCACTTT	CASSLRTGGLNSPLHF
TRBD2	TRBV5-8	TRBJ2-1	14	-	TGTGCCAGCCTACGCGGGGACGGCGGGGGTGAGCAGTTCTTC	CASLRGDGGGEQFF
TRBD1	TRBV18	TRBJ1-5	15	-	TGTGCCAGCTCACCACCTGGACAGGGGAGTCAGCCCCAGCATTTT	CASSPPGQGSQPQHF
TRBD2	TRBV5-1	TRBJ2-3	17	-	TGCGCCAGCAGCCACGGACTAGCGGTCGTAGGCACAGATACGCAGTATTTT	CASSHGLAVVGTDTQYF
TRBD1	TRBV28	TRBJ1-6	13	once	TGTGCCAGCAGCCGACAGGGGGTTTCACCCCTCCACTTT	CASSRQGVSPLHF
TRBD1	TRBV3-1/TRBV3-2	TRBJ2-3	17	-	TGTGCCAGCAGCGGGGGGACAGGAGACTTCCAGACAGATACGCAGTATTTT	CASSGGTGDFQTDTQYF
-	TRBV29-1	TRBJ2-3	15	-	TGCAGCGTTGCCCCCCTAAGGGGACACACAGATACGCAGTATTTT	CSVAPLRGHTDTQYF
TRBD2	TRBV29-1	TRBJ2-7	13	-	TGCAGCGTGACCGGGACTAGAGACTACGAGCAGTACTTC	CSVTGTRDYEQYF
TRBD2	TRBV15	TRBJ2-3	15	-	TGTGCCACCAGAACCGTAGCGGGAGACACAGATACGCAGTATTTT	CATRTVAGDTDTQYF
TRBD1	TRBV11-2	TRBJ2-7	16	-	TGTGCCAGCAGCTTAGAGCCCGGGACAGGGACCTACGAGCAGTACTTC	CASSLEPGTGTYEQYF
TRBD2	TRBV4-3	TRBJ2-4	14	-	TGCGCCAGCAGCCAAGTGGAGGGAGGGGCCATTCAGTACTTC	CASSQVEGGAIQYF
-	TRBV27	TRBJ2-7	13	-	TGTGCCAGCAGTTTATCGAGCAAGTACGAGCAGTACTTC	CASSLSSKYEQYF
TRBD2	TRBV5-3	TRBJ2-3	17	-	TGTGCCAGAAGCTTGATTCCTAGGCGGGAGAGTACAGATACGCAGTATTTT	CARSLIPRRESTDTQYF
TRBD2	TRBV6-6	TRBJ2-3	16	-	TGTGCCAGCAGTTCGAGACTAGCGGGAGGACCAGATACGCAGTATTTT	CASSSRLAGGPDTQYF
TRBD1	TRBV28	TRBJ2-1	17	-	TGTGCCAGCAGTCACTCGATAGGGGACAGGGGGGCCAATGAGCAGTTCTTC	CASSHSIGDRGANEQFF
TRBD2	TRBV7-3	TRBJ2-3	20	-	TGTGCCAGCAGCTTAAATACTAGCGGGAGGGACGTGTCCGGCACAGATACGCAGTATTTT	CASSLNTSGRDVSGTDTQYF
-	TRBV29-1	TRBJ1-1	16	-	TGCAGCGGATATGGAGGGGGGGCGGCACGGACGGGTGAAGCTTTCTTT	CSGYGGGAARTGEAFF
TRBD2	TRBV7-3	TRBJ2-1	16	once	TGTGCCAGCAGCCCAATTTTAGCGGGAGGGCCTCAAGAGCAGTTCTTC	CASSPILAGGPQEQFF
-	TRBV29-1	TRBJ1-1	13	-	TGCAGCGTCGAACAGGGCCCGAACACTGAAGCTTTCTTT	CSVEQGPNTEAFF
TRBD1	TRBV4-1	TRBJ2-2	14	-	TGCGCCAGCAGCCCGGGGACAGACACCGGGGAGCTGTTTTTT	CASSPGTDTGELFF
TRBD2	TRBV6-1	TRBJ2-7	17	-	TGTGCCAGCAGTGATCAGTGGGGAAGACTAGCGGACTACGAGCAGTACTTC	CASSDQWGRLADYEQYF